Listed below are T cell receptor beta chains from one sample, sequenced in a study of identifying expanded T cells in peripheral blood. Sequenced by immunoSEQ multiplex PCR; TCRdb stores in-frame clones only, minus some. The table has more than 70,000 clones, about 90% seen once. The source material was blood. These receptors all come from a person between 18 and 69 years old in good health. Each CDR3 is given with its conserved first and last residue. Fields, in order: clone size, J gene, V gene, D gene, CDR3 protein. A D gene is named only where the DNA matches it firmly. Where a row states a size, it is once, few, many or the class of an expanded clone; other rows omit it.

>-|TRBJ1-4|TRBV5-6|-
CASSLDYLKNEKLFF
>-|TRBJ2-4|TRBV7-2|TRBD2
CASRNTGTSGGIQYF
>-|TRBJ2-2|TRBV29-1|TRBD1
CSVVPQGVGELFF
>-|TRBJ2-5|TRBV7-9|-
CASSLVATAWETQYF
>-|TRBJ2-7|TRBV7-9|TRBD1
CASSLNRDRLLKQYF
>-|TRBJ1-2|TRBV18|TRBD1
CASSPRDSSITNYGYTF
>-|TRBJ2-3|TRBV18|TRBD2
CASSSLAGNTDTQYF
>-|TRBJ2-6|TRBV5-6|TRBD1
CASSPTRTGYSGANVLTF
>-|TRBJ1-2|TRBV19|TRBD1
CATRGQGDYGYTF
>-|TRBJ1-1|TRBV18|TRBD1
CASSHDRGSAEAFF
>-|TRBJ2-2|TRBV6-5|TRBD1
CASSQGAGTGELFF
>-|TRBJ1-3|TRBV6-5|-
CASMGGAGNTIYF
>-|TRBJ1-5|TRBV10-2|-
CASSDPTTGYNQPQHF
>-|TRBJ2-5|TRBV4-3|TRBD1
CASSQGQGAAETQYF
>-|TRBJ1-1|TRBV6-6|TRBD1
CASSPTGGRNTEAFF
>-|TRBJ1-5|TRBV2|-
CASSVGRVNQPQHF
>-|TRBJ2-1|TRBV5-1|TRBD1
CASKDGTLRDRGNEQFF
>-|TRBJ1-1|TRBV5-1|TRBD1
CASSFGTVGNTEAFF
>-|TRBJ2-1|TRBV7-8|-
CASSPEQRASYNEQFF
>-|TRBJ2-2|TRBV7-9|-
CASSLDGGLNTGELFF
>-|TRBJ2-2|TRBV7-2|TRBD1
CASSLRQGIINTGELFF
>-|TRBJ1-1|TRBV19|-
CASSIELNTEAFF
>few|TRBJ2-1|TRBV5-6|-
CASSLGPSVLNEQFF
>-|TRBJ1-5|TRBV19|-
CASSIQQVNQPQHF
>-|TRBJ1-1|TRBV9|-
CASSGGELNTEAFF
>-|TRBJ2-7|TRBV27|TRBD2
CASSSAGTSRYEQYF
>-|TRBJ2-7|TRBV4-1|-
CASGLNRATYEQYF
>-|TRBJ2-3|TRBV2|-
CASSEAVSTDTQYF
>-|TRBJ1-1|TRBV5-1|-
CASSLGADTFF
>-|TRBJ2-3|TRBV30|TRBD2
CAWSPGTSGVRDTQYF
>few|TRBJ1-2|TRBV7-9|-
CASSPPWANYGYTF
>-|TRBJ1-1|TRBV6-1|TRBD1
CASSDLAGGGTEAFF
>-|TRBJ1-3|TRBV11-2|-
CASSPRLNSGNTIYF
>-|TRBJ1-2|TRBV18|-
CASSSFDRTLYGYTF
>-|TRBJ1-6|TRBV6-1|TRBD1
CASSVQGQGGAPLHF
>-|TRBJ2-5|TRBV2|-
CASSVRRSQETQYF
>-|TRBJ1-2|TRBV2|-
CASGQSVRGYTF
>-|TRBJ1-5|TRBV7-2|-
CASSLGPDQPQHF
>-|TRBJ1-2|TRBV5-6|-
CASSPLPRAKPYGYTF
>-|TRBJ2-7|TRBV11-2|TRBD2
CASSFGTNYEQYF
>once|TRBJ2-1|TRBV5-1|TRBD1
CASRGQEYYNEQFF
>few|TRBJ1-1|TRBV30|-
CAWFPRVVVRNTEAFF
>-|TRBJ1-5|TRBV4-1|-
CASSQVRLLKGRLGPQHF
>-|TRBJ1-6|TRBV6-9|-
CASSYSPFSFFSYNSPLHF
>few|TRBJ1-5|TRBV19|-
CATRRGQPQHF
>few|TRBJ1-5|TRBV5-1|TRBD1
CASSPGDRGNQPQHF
>-|TRBJ1-1|TRBV7-8|-
CASSLVPMNTEAFF